The rows below give T cell receptor beta chains drawn from one sample of a study of shared clonotypes between healthy human individuals. The protocol was immunoSEQ multiplex PCR, while the TCRdb copy is restricted to in-frame clones and leaves out a portion. The profile covers around 990,000 clones, with about 80% appearing a single time and 0.89% taken by the ten largest. Sequenced input: memory CD4+ T cells from PBMCs. The receptors come from a man in his late teens or twenties in good health. Some clones in this sample may be carry-over from other donors' samples. Each CDR3 is given with its conserved first and last residue. A D gene is named only where the DNA matches it firmly. Clone size appears in some rows only: once, few, many, or a class for an expanded clone.

TGTGCCATCAGCTACAGAGAAGAGACCCAGTACTTC	CAISYREETQYF	TRBJ2-5	TRBV10-3	.	12	.
TGTGCCAGCAGTTTGAGCAGGGATGAAAAACTGTTTTTT	CASSLSRDEKLFF	TRBJ1-4	TRBV28	.	13	.
TGTGCCAGCAGCAAACCCAACCTGGGGCTAGCCAAAAACATTCAGTACTTC	CASSKPNLGLAKNIQYF	TRBJ2-4	TRBV21-1	.	17	.
TGCGCCAGCAGCCAACATAGCGGGAGGGAGGAGACCCAGTACTTC	CASSQHSGREETQYF	TRBJ2-5	TRBV4-3	.	15	TRBD2
TGTGCCAGCAGTCGGACAGGGGTTCCTGAAGCTTTCTTT	CASSRTGVPEAFF	TRBJ1-1	TRBV6-5	.	13	TRBD1
TGTGCCAGCAGTCCTACAGGTTGGGCAGATACGCAGTATTTT	CASSPTGWADTQYF	TRBJ2-3	TRBV28	.	14	.
TGTGCCAGCAGTCCCCACACAGGCCTCCCTGAAGCTTTCTTT	CASSPHTGLPEAFF	TRBJ1-1	TRBV2	once	14	.
TGTGCCAGCAGTGAAGGGACAGGGCGCCGCAATGAGCAGTTCTTC	CASSEGTGRRNEQFF	TRBJ2-1	TRBV6-1	.	15	TRBD1
TGCGCCAGCAGCCTTCTCCTTGGAAACACCATATATTTT	CASSLLLGNTIYF	TRBJ1-3	TRBV4-1	few	13	.
TGTGCCAGCAGCGCTGGACTAGCGGGGTACAATGAGCAGTTCTTC	CASSAGLAGYNEQFF	TRBJ2-1	TRBV7-3	.	15	TRBD2
TGTGCCAGCAGCCAGGAAGGGACGGGGAATCAGCCCCAGCATTTT	CASSQEGTGNQPQHF	TRBJ1-5	TRBV4-2	.	15	.
TGTGCCAGCAGTCGACGCAACTCTGGAAACACCATATATTTT	CASSRRNSGNTIYF	TRBJ1-3	TRBV28	.	14	.
TGTGCCAGCAGCTCCTACAGGGGGCGCGTTGATGGCTACACCTTC	CASSSYRGRVDGYTF	TRBJ1-2	TRBV11-2	many	15	TRBD1
TGTGCCAGCAGCTTATGGGGACAGGGGGTCAACATTCAGTACTTC	CASSLWGQGVNIQYF	TRBJ2-4	TRBV7-9	.	15	TRBD1
TGTGCCAGCAGCCAAGACAGGGTCTCTGGAAACACCATATATTTT	CASSQDRVSGNTIYF	TRBJ1-3	TRBV4-2	.	15	.
TGTGCCAGCAGCTTAGTTGGGAATGAAAAACTGTTTTTT	CASSLVGNEKLFF	TRBJ1-4	TRBV11-1	.	13	.
TGTGCCATCAGGGCCGCGAGGGTGGGTTCCGAGCAGTACTTC	CAIRAARVGSEQYF	TRBJ2-7	TRBV10-3	.	14	.
TGTGCCAGCAGCTTGGGCGGGTATGGCTACACCTTC	CASSLGGYGYTF	TRBJ1-2	TRBV7-2	.	12	.
TGTGCCAGCAGCCCCCGACCAAGCTCCTACGAGCAGTACTTC	CASSPRPSSYEQYF	TRBJ2-7	TRBV7-7	.	14	.
TGCGCCAGCAGCTGGGAGCGGGGGAGCTCCTACAATGAGCAGTTCTTC	CASSWERGSSYNEQFF	TRBJ2-1	TRBV5-1	.	16	TRBD2
TGTGCCAGCAGCCAAGATAGGGGTTTCGCGGGAGAAGCGGTTTTAAAGGATACGCAGTATTTT	CASSQDRGFAGEAVLKDTQYF	TRBJ2-3	TRBV4-2	.	21	TRBD2
TGTGCCAGCAGCGTCAGCGGGAGAGGGGATTACGAGCAGTACTTC	CASSVSGRGDYEQYF	TRBJ2-7	TRBV7-2	.	15	TRBD2
TGCGCCAGCAGCTTGGAGTCAGGGGTGGCTGAAGCTTTCTTT	CASSLESGVAEAFF	TRBJ1-1	TRBV5-1	few	14	.
TGTGCCATCAGTGTAGCGGGGGGCCTAGCCAAAAACATTCAGTACTTC	CAISVAGGLAKNIQYF	TRBJ2-4	TRBV10-3	.	16	TRBD2
TGTGCCAGCAGCTTAGTTGCGGGAGGGCCGAGCTCCTACAATGAGCAGTTCTTC	CASSLVAGGPSSYNEQFF	TRBJ2-1	TRBV7-2	.	18	TRBD2
TGTGCCAGCAGTTATCAAGCGCGATACACAGATACGCAGTATTTT	CASSYQARYTDTQYF	TRBJ2-3	TRBV28	once	15	.
TGTGCCAGCAGTACCGGGGAACAAGCTTTCTTT	CASSTGEQAFF	TRBJ1-1	TRBV28	.	11	.
TGTGCCAGCAGCTGGGGAGCTAGCGGGTCCTACGAGCAGTACTTC	CASSWGASGSYEQYF	TRBJ2-7	TRBV5-5	few	15	TRBD2
TGTGCCAGCAGTCCCGGCCGGGTCCAGCCGGGAAAACTGTTTTTT	CASSPGRVQPGKLFF	TRBJ1-4	TRBV4-2	.	15	.
TGCGCCAGCAGCCAAGATGGGAGGACTCCAGCGGGAGGGCCGGACACCGGGGAGCTGTTTTTT	CASSQDGRTPAGGPDTGELFF	TRBJ2-2	TRBV4-1	.	21	TRBD2
TGTGCCTGGAGCGAACAGGGGCCGCAGGGGGAGCTGTTTTTT	CAWSEQGPQGELFF	TRBJ2-2	TRBV30	many	14	TRBD1
TGCAGCGTTGTAGGGACTAGCGGGAGGGAAAAGAATACGCAGTATTTT	CSVVGTSGREKNTQYF	TRBJ2-3	TRBV29-1	.	16	TRBD2
TGTGCCAGTAGTATCCGTGGCTCTGGAAACACCATATATTTT	CASSIRGSGNTIYF	TRBJ1-3	TRBV19	.	14	.
TGTGCCAGCTCCCCCGGGTCGAGTGTCATTCAGTACTTC	CASSPGSSVIQYF	TRBJ2-4	TRBV18	few	13	.
TGTGCCAGCAGCTTAGGATCAGCCGTGTACAATGAGCAGTTCTTC	CASSLGSAVYNEQFF	TRBJ2-1	TRBV11-3	.	15	.
TGTGCCAGCAAGGTCGAGGACAGCCGAGAAGCTTTCTTT	CASKVEDSREAFF	TRBJ1-1	TRBV15	.	13	.
TGTGCCAGCAGGATAACCGGACAGGCGGGGTTCAAGTACTTC	CASRITGQAGFKYF	TRBJ2-7	TRBV2	.	14	.
TGCAGCGCCGCTCGGTCCGACAGGTTAAATGGCTACACCTTC	CSAARSDRLNGYTF	TRBJ1-2	TRBV29-1	.	14	.